The sample holds a few counts of the clone carrying this T cell receptor (beta chain). This sample was taken from a study of blood T cells in healthy people across ages. A second PCR of roughly 7 to 11 cycles used a sample-barcoded 5' primer and a J-beta primer mix. Using its own MiXCR run on the 5' RACE reads, TCRdb lists one record per CDR3 protein. The sample has roughly 1.4 million distinct CDR3 sequences; around 59% are singletons. CDR1 and CDR2 (germline): SEHNR, FQNEAQ (reference sequence). V gave up 3 bases and J gave up 3 bases, with 20 bases separating them. This CDR3 has 17 amino acids. The chain joins TRBV7-9 to TRBJ2-5; D assignment may be TRBD1 or TRBD2 (5 bases each). The sample taken for sequencing was blood. The clonotype comes from a man younger than 30 in good health. CDR3 coding DNA: TGTGCCAGCAGCTTTCTGGGGGAAACTAAACCTAAAGAGACCCAGTACTTC. This codes for CASSFLGETKPKETQYF.